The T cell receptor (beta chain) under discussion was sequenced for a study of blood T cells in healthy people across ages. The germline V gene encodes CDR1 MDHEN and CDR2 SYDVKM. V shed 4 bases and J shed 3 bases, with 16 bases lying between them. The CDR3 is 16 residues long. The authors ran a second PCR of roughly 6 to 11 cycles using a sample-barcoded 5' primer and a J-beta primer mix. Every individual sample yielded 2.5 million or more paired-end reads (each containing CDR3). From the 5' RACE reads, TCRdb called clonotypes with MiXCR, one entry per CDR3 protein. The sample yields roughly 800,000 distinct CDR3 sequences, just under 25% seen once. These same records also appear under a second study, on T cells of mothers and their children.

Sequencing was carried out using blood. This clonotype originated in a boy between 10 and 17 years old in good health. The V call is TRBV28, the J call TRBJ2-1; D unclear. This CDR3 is CASSSPEVGHYNEQFF. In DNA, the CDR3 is TGTGCCAGCAGTTCCCCTGAGGTAGGGCACTACAATGAGCAGTTCTTC.